Reported below is one T cell receptor beta chain. Adult Caucasians living in Nashville, Tennessee made up all of the donors. The CDR3 extends over 15 amino acids. CDR1 and CDR2 (germline): SGHDT, YYEEEE. After removal of 0 bases from V and 5 bases from J, the junction contained 3 bases not matched to a gene. The sample originates from a study of shared clonotypes between healthy human individuals. Study context: Each donor had three CD4 naive, three CD4 memory, two CD8 naive and one CD8 memory plate.

How the authors handled the data: As immunoSEQ supplied junction-only sequences (without quality scores), filtering differed. Produced via immunoSEQ multiplex PCR; TCRdb's table is partial and in-frame only. That table supplies the V and J calls and clone size; D and trimming were determined from the DNA. The profile shows some 680,000 clones, 55% to 85% of them singletons. Material: memory CD4+ T cells sorted from blood. Subset denoted: CD45RA-negative fraction. The V and J genes are TRBV5-6 and TRBJ2-2, with 8 bases lining up with TRBD2. The source is a woman aged 25-40 years in good health. The CDR3 loop reads CASSLDVAGTGELFF. In DNA form, the CDR3 reads TGTGCCAGCAGCTTGGATGTAGCGGGAACCGGGGAGCTGTTTTTT.